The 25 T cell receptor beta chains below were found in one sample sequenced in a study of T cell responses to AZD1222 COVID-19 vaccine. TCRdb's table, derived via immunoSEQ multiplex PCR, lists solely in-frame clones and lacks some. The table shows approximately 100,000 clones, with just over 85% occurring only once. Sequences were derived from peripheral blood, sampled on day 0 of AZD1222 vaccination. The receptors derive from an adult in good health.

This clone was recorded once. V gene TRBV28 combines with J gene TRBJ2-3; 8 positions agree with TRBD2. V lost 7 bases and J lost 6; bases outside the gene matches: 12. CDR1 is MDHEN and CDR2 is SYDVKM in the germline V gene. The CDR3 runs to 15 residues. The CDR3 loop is CASTLQGTRTDTQYF. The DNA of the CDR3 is TGTGCCAGCACCCTTCAGGGGACTAGGACGGATACGCAGTATTTT.

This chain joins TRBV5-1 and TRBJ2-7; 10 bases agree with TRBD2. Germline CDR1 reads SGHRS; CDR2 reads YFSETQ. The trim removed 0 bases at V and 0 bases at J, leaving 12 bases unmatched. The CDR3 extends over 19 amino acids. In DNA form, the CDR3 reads TGCGCCAGCAGCTTGGCCCCGTTTCTAGCGGGGGCGAGCTCCTACGAGCAGTACTTC. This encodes CASSLAPFLAGASSYEQYF.

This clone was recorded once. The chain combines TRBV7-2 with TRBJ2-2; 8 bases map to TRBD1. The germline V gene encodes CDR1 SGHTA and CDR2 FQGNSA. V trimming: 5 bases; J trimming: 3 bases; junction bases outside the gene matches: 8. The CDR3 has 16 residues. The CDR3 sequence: CASSDDRGGDTGELFF. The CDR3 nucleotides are TGTGCCAGCAGCGATGACAGGGGAGGAGACACCGGGGAGCTGTTTTTT.

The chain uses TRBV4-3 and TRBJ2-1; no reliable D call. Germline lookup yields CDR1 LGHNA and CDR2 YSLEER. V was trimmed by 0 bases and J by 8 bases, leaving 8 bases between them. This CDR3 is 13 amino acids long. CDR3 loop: CASSQDRYDEQFF. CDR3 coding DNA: TGCGCCAGCAGCCAAGATCGGTACGATGAGCAGTTCTTC.

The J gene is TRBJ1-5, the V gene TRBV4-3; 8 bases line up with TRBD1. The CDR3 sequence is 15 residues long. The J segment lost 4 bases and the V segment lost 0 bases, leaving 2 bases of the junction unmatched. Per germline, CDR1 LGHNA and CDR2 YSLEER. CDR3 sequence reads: CASSQEDRVNQPQHF. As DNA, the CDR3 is TGCGCCAGCAGCCAAGAGGACAGGGTGAATCAGCCCCAGCATTTT.

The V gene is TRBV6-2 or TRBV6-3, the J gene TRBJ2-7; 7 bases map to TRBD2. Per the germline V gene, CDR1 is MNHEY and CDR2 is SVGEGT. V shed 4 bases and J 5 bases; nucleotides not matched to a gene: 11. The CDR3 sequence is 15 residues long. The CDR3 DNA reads TGTGCCAGCAGTTCCCCAGCGGGAATAGGCGACGAGCAGTACTTC. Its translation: CASSSPAGIGDEQYF.

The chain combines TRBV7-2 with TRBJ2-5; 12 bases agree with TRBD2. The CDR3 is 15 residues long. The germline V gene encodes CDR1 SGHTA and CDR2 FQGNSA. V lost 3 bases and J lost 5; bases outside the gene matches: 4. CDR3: CASSLSSGRGETQYF. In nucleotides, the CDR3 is TGTGCCAGCAGCTTGTCTAGCGGGAGGGGCGAGACCCAGTACTTC.

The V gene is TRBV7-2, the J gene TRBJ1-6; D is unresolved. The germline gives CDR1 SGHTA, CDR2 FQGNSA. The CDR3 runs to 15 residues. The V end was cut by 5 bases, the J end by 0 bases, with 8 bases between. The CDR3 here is CASSTVSSYNSPLHF. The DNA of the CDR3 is TGTGCCAGCAGCACAGTAAGCTCCTATAATTCACCCCTCCACTTT.

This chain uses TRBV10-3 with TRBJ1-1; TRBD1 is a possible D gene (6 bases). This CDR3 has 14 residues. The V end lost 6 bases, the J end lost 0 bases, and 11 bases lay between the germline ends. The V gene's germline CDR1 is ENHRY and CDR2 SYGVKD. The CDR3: CAIRGDTMNTEAFF. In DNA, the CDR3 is TGTGCCATCAGGGGGGACACGATGAACACTGAAGCTTTCTTT.

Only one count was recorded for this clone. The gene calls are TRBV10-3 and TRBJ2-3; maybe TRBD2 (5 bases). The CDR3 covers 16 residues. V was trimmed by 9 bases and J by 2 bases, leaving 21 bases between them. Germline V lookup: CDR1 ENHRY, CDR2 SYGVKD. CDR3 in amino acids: CAIGGGLAGLTDTQYF. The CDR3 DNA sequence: TGTGCCATTGGAGGCGGGTTGGCGGGCCTCACAGATACGCAGTATTTT.

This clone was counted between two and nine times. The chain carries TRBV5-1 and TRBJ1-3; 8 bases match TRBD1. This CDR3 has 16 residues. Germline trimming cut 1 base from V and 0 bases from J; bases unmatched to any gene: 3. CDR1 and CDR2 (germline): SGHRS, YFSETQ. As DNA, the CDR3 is TGCGCCAGCAGCTTGACAGGGGGAGGCTCTGGAAACACCATATATTTT. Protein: CASSLTGGGSGNTIYF.

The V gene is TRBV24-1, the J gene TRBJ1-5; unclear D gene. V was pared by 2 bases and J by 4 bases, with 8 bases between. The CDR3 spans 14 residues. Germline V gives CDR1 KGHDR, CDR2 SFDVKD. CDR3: CATSDSGRNQPQHF. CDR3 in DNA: TGTGCCACCAGTGATTCGGGCAGGAATCAGCCCCAGCATTTT.

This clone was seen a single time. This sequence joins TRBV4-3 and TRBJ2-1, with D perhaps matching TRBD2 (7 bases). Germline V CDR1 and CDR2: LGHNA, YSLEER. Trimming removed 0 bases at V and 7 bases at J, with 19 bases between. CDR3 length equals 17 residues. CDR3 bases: TGCGCCAGCAGCCAAGATCGGGGGGCCACGCGGGAGAATGAGCAGTTCTTC. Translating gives CASSQDRGATRENEQFF.

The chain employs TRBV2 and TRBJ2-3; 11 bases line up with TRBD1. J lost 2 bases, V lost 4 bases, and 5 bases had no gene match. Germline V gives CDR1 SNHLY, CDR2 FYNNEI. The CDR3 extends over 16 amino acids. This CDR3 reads CASSARTGGFTDTQYF. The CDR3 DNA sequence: TGTGCCAGCAGTGCGCGGACAGGGGGCTTCACAGATACGCAGTATTTT. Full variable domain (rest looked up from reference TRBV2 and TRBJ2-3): EPEVTQTPSHQVTQMGQEVILRCVPISNHLYFYWYRQILGQKVEFLVSFYNNEISEKSEIFDDQFSVERPDGSNFTLKIRSTKLEDSAMYFCASSARTGGFTDTQYFGPGTRLTVL.

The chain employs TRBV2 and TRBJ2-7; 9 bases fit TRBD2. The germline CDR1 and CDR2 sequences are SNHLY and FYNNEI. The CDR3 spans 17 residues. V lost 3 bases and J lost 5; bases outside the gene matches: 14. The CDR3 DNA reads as TGTGCCAGCAGTGATGGGCTAGCGGGATTTGGAATAAACGAGCAGTACTTC. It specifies CASSDGLAGFGINEQYF.

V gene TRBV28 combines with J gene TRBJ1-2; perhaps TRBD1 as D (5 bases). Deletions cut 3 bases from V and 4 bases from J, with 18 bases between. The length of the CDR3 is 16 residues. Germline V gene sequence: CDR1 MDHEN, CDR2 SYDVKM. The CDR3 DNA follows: TGTGCCAGCAGTTTCCCCAGGGAAGTCTCGTTCTATGGCTACACCTTC. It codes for CASSFPREVSFYGYTF.

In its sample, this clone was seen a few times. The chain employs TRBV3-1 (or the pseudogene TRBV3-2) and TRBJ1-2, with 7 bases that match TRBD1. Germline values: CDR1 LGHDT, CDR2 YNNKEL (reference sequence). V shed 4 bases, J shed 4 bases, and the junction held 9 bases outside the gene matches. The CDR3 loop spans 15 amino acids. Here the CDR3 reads CASSPRSTGRYGYTF. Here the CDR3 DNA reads TGTGCCAGCAGCCCTCGCTCGACAGGGCGCTATGGCTACACCTTC.

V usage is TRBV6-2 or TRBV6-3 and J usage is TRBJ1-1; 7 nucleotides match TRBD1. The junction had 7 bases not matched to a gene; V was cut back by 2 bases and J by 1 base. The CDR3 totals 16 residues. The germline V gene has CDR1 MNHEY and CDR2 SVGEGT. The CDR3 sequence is CASSYPQGLKNTEAFF. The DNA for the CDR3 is TGTGCCAGCAGTTACCCACAGGGGCTTAAGAACACTGAAGCTTTCTTT.

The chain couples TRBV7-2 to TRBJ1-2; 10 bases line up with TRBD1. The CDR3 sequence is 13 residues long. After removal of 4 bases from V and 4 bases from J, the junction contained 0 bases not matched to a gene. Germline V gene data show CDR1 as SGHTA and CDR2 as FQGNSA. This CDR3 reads CASSWTGGYGYTF. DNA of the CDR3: TGTGCCAGCAGCTGGACAGGGGGCTATGGCTACACCTTC.

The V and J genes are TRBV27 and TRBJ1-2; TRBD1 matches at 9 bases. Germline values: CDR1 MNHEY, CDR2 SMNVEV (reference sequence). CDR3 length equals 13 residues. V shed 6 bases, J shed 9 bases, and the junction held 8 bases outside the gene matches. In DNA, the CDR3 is TGTGCCAGCAGCACCCCGACAGGGGGAAGCTACACCTTC. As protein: CASSTPTGGSYTF.

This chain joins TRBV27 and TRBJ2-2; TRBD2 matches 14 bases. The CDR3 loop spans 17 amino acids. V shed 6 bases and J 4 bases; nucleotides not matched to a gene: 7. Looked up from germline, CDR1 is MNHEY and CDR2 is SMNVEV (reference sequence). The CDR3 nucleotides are TGTGCCAGCAGGTCGACTAGCGGGAGGGCCGGCACCGGGGAGCTGTTTTTT. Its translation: CASRSTSGRAGTGELFF.

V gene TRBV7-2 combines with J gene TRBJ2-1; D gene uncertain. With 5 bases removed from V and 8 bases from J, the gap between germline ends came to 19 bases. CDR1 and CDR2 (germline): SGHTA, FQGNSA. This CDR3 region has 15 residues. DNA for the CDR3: TGTGCCAGCAGCCGGACCTTTGCTCGTCACGATGAGCAGTTCTTC. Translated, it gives CASSRTFARHDEQFF.

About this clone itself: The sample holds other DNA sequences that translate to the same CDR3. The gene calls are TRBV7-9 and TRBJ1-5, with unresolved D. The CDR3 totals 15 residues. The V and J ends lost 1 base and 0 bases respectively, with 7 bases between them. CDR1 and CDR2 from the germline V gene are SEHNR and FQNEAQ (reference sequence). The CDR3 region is CASSLGGVSNQPQHF. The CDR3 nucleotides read TGTGCCAGCAGCTTAGGGGGAGTTAGCAATCAGCCCCAGCATTTT.

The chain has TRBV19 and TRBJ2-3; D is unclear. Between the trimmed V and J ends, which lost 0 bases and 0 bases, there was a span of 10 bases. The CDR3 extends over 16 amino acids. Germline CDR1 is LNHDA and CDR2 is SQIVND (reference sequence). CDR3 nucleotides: TGTGCCAGTAGTATAGAAGGATATTCTAGCACAGATACGCAGTATTTT. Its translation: CASSIEGYSSTDTQYF.

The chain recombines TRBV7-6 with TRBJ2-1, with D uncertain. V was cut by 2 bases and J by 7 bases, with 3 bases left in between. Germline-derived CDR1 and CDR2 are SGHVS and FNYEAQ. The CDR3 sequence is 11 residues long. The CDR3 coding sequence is TGTGCCAGCAGCTTAAGGAATGAGCAGTTCTTC. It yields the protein CASSLRNEQFF.